This T cell receptor beta chain was identified during a study of T cell responses to AZD1222 COVID-19 vaccine. Study results and limitations: CD4 TCRs linked to vaccination spanned spike, dominating at 160-218 and 743-854. It should be noted that donors were predominantly white British and more often female, and clonal diversity was possibly underestimated. The reported proportion of spike-specific TCRs targeting unmutated variant regions was nearly half.

V dropped 0 bases and J dropped 0 bases, with 15 bases sitting between them. The germline CDR1 and CDR2 sequences are LNHNV and YYDKDF (reference sequence). CDR3 size: 18 residues. Sequenced by immunoSEQ multiplex PCR; TCRdb stores in-frame clones only, minus some. The profile covers 150,000 or so clones, with around 93% appearing a single time and roughly 3.8% taken by the ten largest. A word on this clone: Its specificity is not known.

Pooled together were second doses at about 4 or about 12 weeks. This receptor was taken from an adult who received the AZD1222 COVID-19 vaccine. The material was peripheral blood, obtained 28 days after the second AZD1222 dose. The rearrangement uses TRBV15 and TRBJ1-3; TRBD1 is a possible D gene (5 bases). Written as DNA, the CDR3 is TGTGCCACCAGCAGAGATCTGACGGGGCAGAGCTCTGGAAACACCATATATTTT. Its protein product is CATSRDLTGQSSGNTIYF.